This is a list of T cell receptor beta chains from one sample in a study of blood T cell repertoires in COVID-19. The protocol was immunoSEQ multiplex PCR, while the TCRdb copy is restricted to in-frame clones and leaves out a portion. The sample has some 150,000 clones, 82% seen once; the top ten hold more than 7.5%. What was sequenced was peripheral blood. Source of these receptors: a woman in her seventies with acute or convalescent COVID-19. The CDR3 runs from the conserved cysteine through the conserved F or W. D genes are given only for firm matches. Expanded clones are given a class, and other clones once, few, many or no size at all.

TRBJ2-7	TRBV3-1/TRBV3-2	17	-	-	TGTGCCAGCAGCCAAGATAGTGGGGGGCAGGGGGCCTACGAGCAGTACTTC	CASSQDSGGQGAYEQYF
TRBJ2-3	TRBV11-2	16	-	-	TGTGCCAGCAGCTCTGAGACATCACTAGTCACAGATACGCAGTATTTT	CASSSETSLVTDTQYF
TRBJ1-5	TRBV28	15	TRBD1	few	TGTGCCAGCAGTTTATCAGGGGGCGACGACCAGCCCCAGCATTTT	CASSLSGGDDQPQHF
TRBJ2-2	TRBV5-1	18	TRBD2	-	TGCGCCAGCAGCTCCGCAAGGACTAGCGGGACTGTCACCGGGGAGCTGTTTTTT	CASSSARTSGTVTGELFF
TRBJ2-3	TRBV20-1	13	TRBD2	-	TGCAGTGCTAGTATGGCGGGAGCAGATACGCAGTATTTT	CSASMAGADTQYF
TRBJ1-2	TRBV6-6	14	TRBD1	-	TGTGCCAGCAGTCAACAGGGGAATCGGTATGGCTACACCTTC	CASSQQGNRYGYTF
TRBJ1-5	TRBV28	13	-	-	TGTGCCAGCAGGCCCGCGGGGGATCAGCCCCAGCATTTT	CASRPAGDQPQHF
TRBJ2-7	TRBV11-3	15	-	-	TGTGCCAGCAGCTTAGATGCAGGACAGCATTCCGAGCAGTACTTC	CASSLDAGQHSEQYF
TRBJ2-5	TRBV7-9	14	TRBD2	-	TGTGCCAGCAGCTTAGATTTCGGGGGGGAGACCCAGTACTTC	CASSLDFGGETQYF
TRBJ1-1	TRBV10-1	14	-	-	TGCGCCAGCAGTGGGAAACGGGATGGAACTGAAGCTTTCTTT	CASSGKRDGTEAFF
TRBJ2-3	TRBV3-1/TRBV3-2	17	-	-	TGTGCCAGCAGCCAAATAAGATGGGGGGAGGTGCCAGATACGCAGTATTTT	CASSQIRWGEVPDTQYF
TRBJ2-3	TRBV11-2	16	TRBD2	-	TGTGCCAGCAGCAAATCGGGCCTAGCGGGAGCGGATACGCAGTATTTT	CASSKSGLAGADTQYF
TRBJ2-3	TRBV2	15	TRBD1	-	TGTGCCAGCAGCTCTGAGACAGGGTACACAGATACGCAGTATTTT	CASSSETGYTDTQYF
TRBJ1-2	TRBV18	16	-	-	TGTGCCAGCTCACCGAACGGTGAGGGGGTGCGGGTCGGCTACACCTTC	CASSPNGEGVRVGYTF
TRBJ1-5	TRBV28	16	-	-	TGTGCCAGCAATAATTTAAAACAGGGAAACAATCAGCCCCAGCATTTT	CASNNLKQGNNQPQHF
TRBJ1-2	TRBV5-4	16	TRBD1	few	TGTGCCAGCAGCACCACCACAGGGGGCCGTAGGTATGGCTACACCTTC	CASSTTTGGRRYGYTF
TRBJ2-1	TRBV7-9	13	TRBD1	-	TGTGCCAGCAGCTTGGGACAGAGCAATGAGCAGTTCTTC	CASSLGQSNEQFF
TRBJ1-6	TRBV10-3	15	TRBD1	-	TGTGCCATCAGTGAGGGGAAGGGGGCGGGTTCACCCCTCCACTTT	CAISEGKGAGSPLHF
TRBJ2-3	TRBV20-1	15	TRBD2	-	TGCAGTGCTAGTACTAGCGGGGTTTTCACAGATACGCAGTATTTT	CSASTSGVFTDTQYF
TRBJ1-1	TRBV27	14	-	-	TGTGCCAGCAGTAGGACCGGAAGGGAGAATGAAGCTTTCTTT	CASSRTGRENEAFF
TRBJ2-3	TRBV29-1	13	-	-	TGCAGCGTTGAAGTGCCGGGAGCAGATACGCAGTATTTT	CSVEVPGADTQYF
TRBJ2-3	TRBV4-3	15	-	-	TGCGCCAGCAGCCAAGATTGGAGGGAAGGAGATACGCAGTATTTT	CASSQDWREGDTQYF
TRBJ2-2	TRBV19	16	TRBD2	-	TGTGCCAGTAGCACCTACAGCGGGAGGTACACCGGGGAGCTGTTTTTT	CASSTYSGRYTGELFF
TRBJ2-7	TRBV6-2/TRBV6-3	14	-	-	TGTGCCAGCGGCCCATGGCAGTTAAACTACGAGCAGTACTTC	CASGPWQLNYEQYF
TRBJ1-2	TRBV15	13	-	once	TGTGCCACCAGCAGATTAATAACCGGTCGCTACACCTTC	CATSRLITGRYTF
TRBJ2-7	TRBV14	18	TRBD1	-	TGTGCCAGCAGTCAGCGAATATCTACCCGGACAGGGACCTACGAGCAGTACTTC	CASSQRISTRTGTYEQYF
TRBJ2-7	TRBV3-1/TRBV3-2	14	-	-	TGTGCCAGCAGCCAAGATGACAGGGAGGTCGAGCAGTACTTC	CASSQDDREVEQYF
TRBJ2-5	TRBV5-4	14	TRBD1	-	TGTGCCAGCAGGAAGGACAGGGGCCAAGAGACCCAGTACTTC	CASRKDRGQETQYF
TRBJ2-2	TRBV7-3	16	TRBD1	-	TGTGCCAGCAGCTTACAGGGGGCTAGGAACACCGGGGAGCTGTTTTTT	CASSLQGARNTGELFF
TRBJ1-2	TRBV28	15	-	-	TGTGCCAGCAGTCCACCACTGTTAGCTAACTATGGCTACACCTTC	CASSPPLLANYGYTF
TRBJ1-1	TRBV29-1	12	-	-	TGCAGCGTTGAGATGGGGGACTCCGAAGCTTTCTTT	CSVEMGDSEAFF
TRBJ1-2	TRBV5-4	16	TRBD1	-	TGTGCCAGCAGTCAATTAGGACAGGGGGCAGGCTATGGCTACACCTTC	CASSQLGQGAGYGYTF
TRBJ1-1	TRBV7-3	14	-	-	TGTGCCAGCAGCTTAACACCGGGGAACACTGAAGCTTTCTTT	CASSLTPGNTEAFF
TRBJ2-2	TRBV7-9	15	TRBD1	-	TGTGCCAGCAGCATTTACAGGGGCGGGACCGGGGAGCTGTTTTTT	CASSIYRGGTGELFF
TRBJ1-3	TRBV7-2	15	TRBD1	-	TGTGCCAGCAGCACGGACAGGGACGCAGGAAACACCATATATTTT	CASSTDRDAGNTIYF
TRBJ1-2	TRBV19	15	-	many	TGTGCCAGTAGTATAGGGATAGCAGGAGGGGACGGCTACACCTTC	CASSIGIAGGDGYTF
TRBJ2-3	TRBV30	14	TRBD2	-	TGTGCCTGGAGTTTGGGGGGGGGCACAGATACGCAGTATTTT	CAWSLGGGTDTQYF
TRBJ1-2	TRBV28	13	-	-	TGTGCCAGCACCCTGGGACACTTCTATGGCTACACCTTC	CASTLGHFYGYTF
TRBJ2-7	TRBV5-1	15	-	-	TGCGCCAGCAGCGTCGCCGGGACACCCGCCTACGAGCAGTACTTC	CASSVAGTPAYEQYF
TRBJ2-3	TRBV12-3/TRBV12-4	12	-	once	TGTGCCAGCAGCCGGGTTAAAGATACGCAGTATTTT	CASSRVKDTQYF
TRBJ2-1	TRBV24-1	16	TRBD2	few	TGTGCCACCAGTGACCCCCTAGCGGGTGGGTACAATGAGCAGTTCTTC	CATSDPLAGGYNEQFF
TRBJ1-5	TRBV13	13	-	-	TGTGCCAGCAGCTTCGGACATAGTCAGCCCCAGCATTTT	CASSFGHSQPQHF
TRBJ1-5	TRBV19	16	-	-	TGTGCCAGTAGTGGCGGGGGGACCAATAGCAATCAGCCCCAGCATTTT	CASSGGGTNSNQPQHF
TRBJ1-2	TRBV12-3/TRBV12-4	12	-	medium-sized	TGTGCCAGCAGTTTGGCAAGCTATGGCTACACCTTC	CASSLASYGYTF
TRBJ2-7	TRBV4-2	14	TRBD1	medium-sized	TGTGCCAGCAGCCCGACAGGGGGGCGGGACGAGCAGTACTTC	CASSPTGGRDEQYF
TRBJ1-2	TRBV4-1	16	-	-	TGCGCCAGCAGCCAAGATCTTGCGGCAGCCAACTATGGCTACACCTTC	CASSQDLAAANYGYTF
TRBJ1-2	TRBV3-1/TRBV3-2	14	TRBD1	-	TGTGCCAGCAGCAACCAGGGGGCGTCTGGTGGCTACACCTTC	CASSNQGASGGYTF
TRBJ1-2	TRBV19	13	-	-	TGTGCCAGTAGTATGTCAGGCAACTATGGCTACACCTTC	CASSMSGNYGYTF
TRBJ1-3	TRBV14	17	TRBD1	-	TGTGCCAGCAGCCAAGAAGGCGACAGGGAGGCCGGAAACACCATATATTTT	CASSQEGDREAGNTIYF
TRBJ1-2	TRBV4-1	13	-	-	TGCGCCAGCAGCCAAGGGGGGGGCTTTCTGTACACCTTC	CASSQGGGFLYTF